This TCR beta chain was captured by sequencing in a study of T cells in Graves' hyperthyroidism and ophthalmopathy. Overall study findings and caveats: Most clonotypes expanded in thyroid above 0.001 were likewise present in blood.

Amplified regions were TCR beta CDR3 sequences from RNA transcripts. A set of HTBI primers served as the primers for a first-round RT-PCR of the TCR CDR3. TCRdb processed the multiplex PCR reads anew with MiXCR; each CDR3 protein has one entry. The sample shows around 400,000 distinct CDR3 sequences, more than 15% of them seen only once. Isolation of PBMCs was performed on roughly 9 ml fresh peripheral blood. The table lists this clonotype with many counts. As yet, its antigen is unknown. In germline, CDR1 is GTSNPN, CDR2 SVGIG (reference sequence). The CDR3 is made up of 13 amino acids. The V end was cut by 4 bases, the J end by 3 bases, with 13 bases between.

The J gene is TRBJ2-7, the V gene TRBV30; D might be TRBD1 or TRBD2, each matching 6 bases. The specimen was blood. The sequence was collected from a woman between 18 and 29 years old with Graves' hyperthyroidism that later progressed to Graves' ophthalmopathy. CDR3 sequence: CAWKTGAGYEQYF. CDR3 DNA sequence: TGTGCCTGGAAGACGGGGGCGGGCTACGAGCAGTACTTC.